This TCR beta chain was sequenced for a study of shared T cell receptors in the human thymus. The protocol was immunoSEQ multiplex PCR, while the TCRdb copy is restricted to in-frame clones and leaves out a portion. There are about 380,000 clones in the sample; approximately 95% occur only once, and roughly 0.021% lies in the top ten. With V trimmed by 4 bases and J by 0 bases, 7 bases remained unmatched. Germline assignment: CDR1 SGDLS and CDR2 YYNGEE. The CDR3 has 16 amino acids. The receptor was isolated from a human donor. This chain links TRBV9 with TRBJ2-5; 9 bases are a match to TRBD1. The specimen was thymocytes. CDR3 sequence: CASSSTGTGNQETQYF. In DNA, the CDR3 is TGTGCCAGCAGCTCTACCGGGACAGGGAACCAAGAGACCCAGTACTTC.